A single sample is the source of the 9 T cell receptor beta chains below, sequenced in a study of vaccination and CD4 T cells after COVID-19. Sequenced with the Oncomine TCR Beta short-read assay was DNA taken from cultured CD4+ T cells. TCRdb used MiXCR to reprocess the PCR reads, holding one entry per CDR3 protein. The table shows about 23,000 distinct CDR3 sequences, with less than 35% occurring only once. What these receptors recognize is not known. Time point meaning: late sampling 161 to 241 days after vaccination in a few convalescent patients. The treatment: roughly ten-day PBMC culture with coronavirus spike peptide pools or control peptides (ViraFEST assay). Sequenced material: CD4+ T cells from blood, cultured in vitro, taken about 7 months after SARS-CoV-2 vaccination. The receptors shown here come from a human donor who had recovered from COVID-19.

This chain links TRBV28 with TRBJ1-3, with a weak D call TRBD1 (5 bases). The germline V gene encodes CDR1 MDHEN and CDR2 SYDVKM. Trimming stripped 6 bases from V and 0 bases from J, with 9 bases between. The CDR3 loop spans 14 amino acids. The CDR3 coding sequence is TGTGCCAGCAGGCCGACAGTCTCTGGAAACACCATATATTTT. This encodes CASRPTVSGNTIYF. Based on the CDR3 plus reference TRBV28 and TRBJ1-3, the full variable domain is DVKVTQSSRYLVKRTGEKVFLECVQDMDHENMFWYRQDPGLGLRLIYFSYDVKMKEKGDIPEGYSVSREKKERFSLILESASTNQTSMYLCASRPTVSGNTIYFGEGSWLTVV.

The genes are TRBV20-1 and TRBJ2-1; 10 positions match TRBD2. V lost 3 bases, J lost 7 bases, and 9 bases stayed unmatched. Germline V CDR1 and CDR2: DFQATT, SNEGSKA (reference sequence). This CDR3 region has 15 residues. The CDR3 protein is CSASKSGRARNEQFF. For the CDR3, the DNA is TGCAGTGCTAGTAAGAGCGGGAGGGCCAGGAATGAGCAGTTCTTC.

The chain recombines TRBV20-1 with TRBJ2-2; D possibly corresponds to TRBD2 (5 bases). Germline V gene lookup returns CDR1 DFQATT and CDR2 SNEGSKA (reference sequence). The CDR3 covers 15 residues. V shed 4 bases and J shed 6 bases, with 18 bases lying between them. CDR3 DNA: TGCAGTGCTACTCTAGCCAGACGCACCGCCGGGGAGCTGTTTTTT. Amino acids: CSATLARRTAGELFF.

The rearrangement links TRBV20-1 to TRBJ2-3; TRBD1 aligns across 7 bases. The CDR3 is 14 residues long. Losses at the gene ends were 5 bases for V and 1 base for J; bases not matched to a gene: 6. CDR1 and CDR2 from the germline V gene are DFQATT and SNEGSKA (reference sequence). In DNA, the CDR3 is TGCAGTGCTTCCGACAGGGCGCGCACAGATACGCAGTATTTT. Its translation: CSASDRARTDTQYF.

This sequence joins TRBV28 and TRBJ1-1, with D hard to call. V lost 6 bases and J 2 bases, leaving 13 bases between the germline ends. Germline-derived CDR1 and CDR2 are MDHEN and SYDVKM. This CDR3 comprises 14 residues. The CDR3 bases are TGTGCCAGCAGCCTTCCCCGGCCCAACACTGAAGCTTTCTTT. The encoded protein is CASSLPRPNTEAFF.

The table lists this clonotype with a few counts. The chain links TRBV7-9 to TRBJ2-5; D unresolved. Germline V CDR1 and CDR2: SEHNR, FQNEAQ (reference sequence). The CDR3 sequence is 13 residues long. Trimming pared 5 bases from V and 5 bases from J, leaving 12 bases between. The CDR3 region has the DNA TGTGCCAGCAGCCCCTACATATGGGAGACCCAGTACTTC. This encodes CASSPYIWETQYF.

This clonotype was picked up a small number of times. This rearrangement joins TRBV20-1 to TRBJ2-3; either TRBD1 or TRBD2 may fit D (6 bases each). Germline assignment: CDR1 DFQATT and CDR2 SNEGSKA (reference sequence). V lost 6 bases and J 3 bases, leaving 16 bases between the germline ends. CDR3 length: 14 residues. The CDR3 sequence: CSAPLGGSTDTQYF. The DNA for the CDR3 is TGCAGTGCCCCCTTGGGGGGCTCGACAGATACGCAGTATTTT.

The chain joins TRBV28 to TRBJ2-7, with TRBD2 matching 7 bases. V dropped 5 bases and J dropped 7; count of bases not matched to a gene: 23. The CDR3 spans 18 residues. CDR1 and CDR2 from the germline V gene are MDHEN and SYDVKM. The CDR3 bases are TGTGCCAGCAGTCCTCACTCCCTGGGGGGGGGAATTGGCAAGGAGCAGTACTTC. The encoded protein is CASSPHSLGGGIGKEQYF. Filled out from reference TRBV28 and TRBJ2-7, the complete variable domain reads DVKVTQSSRYLVKRTGEKVFLECVQDMDHENMFWYRQDPGLGLRLIYFSYDVKMKEKGDIPEGYSVSREKKERFSLILESASTNQTSMYLCASSPHSLGGGIGKEQYFGPGTRLTVT.

This clonotype turned up a few times. The chain recombines TRBV6-1 with TRBJ1-2; 9 nucleotides align to TRBD1. Losses at the gene ends were 6 bases for V and 4 bases for J; bases not matched to a gene: 0. Per the germline V gene, CDR1 is MNHNS and CDR2 is SASEGT. CDR3 size: 12 residues. This chain's CDR3 is CASRGQGYGYTF. The CDR3 DNA sequence: TGTGCCAGCAGGGGACAGGGCTATGGCTACACCTTC.